This T cell receptor beta chain originates from a study of blood T cell repertoires in COVID-19. This CDR3 is built from 14 residues. Trimming took off 5 bases at V and 5 bases at J, with 13 bases between the two ends. CDR1 MNHEY and CDR2 SVGAGI come from the germline V gene. Original methodology: Nucleated cell number was recorded as an estimate derived from reference gene primer amplification. Produced via immunoSEQ multiplex PCR; TCRdb's table is partial and in-frame only. From that table come the V and J calls and clone size; the DNA was used to work out D and trimming. The sample has over 400,000 clones, 70% to 90% seen once.

This receptor was taken from a human donor in a cohort sampled during active COVID-19. This chain joins TRBV6-5 and TRBJ2-1, with TRBD1 as a possible D gene (8 bases). The specimen sequenced was peripheral blood. The CDR3 loop reads CASSIQGGDNEQFF. CDR3 in DNA: TGTGCCAGCAGTATACAGGGGGGGGACAATGAGCAGTTCTTC.